Shown below are 28 T cell receptor beta chains from a single sample sequenced in a study of response to subunit inactivated influenza vaccine. TCRdb used MiXCR to reprocess the RT-PCR reads, holding one entry per CDR3 protein. The data contain roughly 190,000 distinct CDR3 sequences, about 12% of them singletons. This same sample was also taken into another study, of T cells expressing NK-cell markers. Turning to that study: cDNA encoding TCR beta was synthesized via 5'RACE template switching incorporating UMIs.

The source material was CD8+ T cells sorted from PBMCs, sampled roughly 12 days after vaccination. These receptors were collected from a man aged 45-65 years who received an inactivated influenza vaccine.

The rearrangement links TRBV2 to TRBJ2-7; no reliable D call. The germline gives CDR1 SNHLY, CDR2 FYNNEI. There are 11 residues in the CDR3. Trimming removed 7 bases at V and 3 bases at J, with 7 bases between. The CDR3 is CASTSFYEQYF. The CDR3 DNA reads as TGTGCCAGCACCTCCTTCTACGAGCAGTACTTC.

The chain uses TRBV5-1 and TRBJ2-5; 16 bases are shared with TRBD2. J was trimmed by 2 bases and V by 5 bases; bases with no gene match: 9. The CDR3 has 18 amino acids. CDR1 SGHRS and CDR2 YFSETQ come from the germline V gene. CDR3 protein: CASRETGLAGGPQETQYF. CDR3 nucleotides: TGCGCCAGCAGAGAAACGGGACTAGCGGGAGGGCCTCAAGAGACCCAGTACTTC.

The gene calls are TRBV4-1 and TRBJ1-1; possible D gene TRBD1, 5 bases. Germline V gives CDR1 MGHRA, CDR2 YSYEKL. Trimming took 7 bases from V and 1 from J, leaving 16 bases between them. The CDR3 contains 15 residues. The chain's CDR3 is CASTFGMTENTEAFF. Here the CDR3 DNA reads TGCGCCAGCACCTTCGGGATGACAGAGAACACTGAAGCTTTCTTT.

This sequence joins TRBV29-1 and TRBJ2-3; a possible D gene is TRBD2 (7 bases). The CDR3 runs 14 residues. The V end lost 7 bases, the J end lost 4 bases, and 18 bases lay between the germline ends. From germline, CDR1 is SQVTM and CDR2 ANQGSEA. CDR3 region: CSAGDYLGSDTQYF. The DNA for the CDR3 is TGCAGCGCAGGGGACTATCTCGGGTCAGATACGCAGTATTTT.

The chain combines TRBV28 with TRBJ2-7; D is perhaps TRBD2 (5 bases). Trimming took 2 bases from V and 5 from J, leaving 13 bases between them. The CDR3 runs 14 residues. The germline gives CDR1 MDHEN, CDR2 SYDVKM. The CDR3 sequence: CASSLPGEGHEQYF. The CDR3 DNA sequence: TGTGCCAGCAGTTTACCGGGCGAGGGTCACGAGCAGTACTTC.

This clonotype has a handful of counts. The junction departs from germline at one end; a sequencing error may be responsible. This sequence joins TRBV4-2 and TRBJ2-2, with TRBD1 matching 7 bases. Per the germline V gene, CDR1 is LGHNA and CDR2 is YNFKEQ. This CDR3 is 13 amino acids long. The CDR3 DNA reads as TGTGCCAGCAGCGAAGAGACAGGGTGGGAGCTGTTTTTT. It yields the protein CASSEETGWELFF.

The V gene is TRBV28, the J gene TRBJ1-2; D is unclear. The CDR3 spans 14 residues. V was cut by 3 bases and J by 3 bases, with 11 bases left in between. Germline-derived CDR1 and CDR2 are MDHEN and SYDVKM. CDR3 sequence reads: CASSFTGRDYGYTF. The DNA of the CDR3 is TGTGCCAGCAGTTTCACGGGGAGAGACTATGGCTACACCTTC.

This clonotype was seen more than once but under ten times. V usage is TRBV28 and J usage is TRBJ1-5, with 9 bases that match TRBD1. CDR3 length: 18 amino acids. Losses at the gene ends were 4 bases for V and 0 bases for J; bases not matched to a gene: 10. The V gene's germline CDR1 is MDHEN and CDR2 SYDVKM. The CDR3 DNA is TGTGCCAGCAGTTACCTCCGGACAGGGGCGTTTAGCAATCAGCCCCAGCATTTT. The encoded protein is CASSYLRTGAFSNQPQHF.

The sample holds a few counts of this clonotype. The chain combines TRBV2 with TRBJ1-2; possibly TRBD1 for D (6 bases). The CDR3 has 16 amino acids. V gave up 1 base and J gave up 5 bases, with 17 bases separating them. The V gene's germline CDR1 is SNHLY and CDR2 FYNNEI. CDR3 DNA sequence: TGTGCCAGCAGTGAAGACCCCCCGACAGGCGATTATGGCTACACCTTC. The encoded protein is CASSEDPPTGDYGYTF.

This chain uses TRBV20-1 with TRBJ2-3, with D possibly TRBD2 on 5 matching bases. Per germline, CDR1 DFQATT and CDR2 SNEGSKA (reference sequence). V gave up 1 base and J gave up 6 bases, with 14 bases separating them. This CDR3 spans 14 amino acids. CDR3 sequence reads: CSARGTPQWDTQYF. In DNA form, the CDR3 reads TGCAGTGCTAGAGGGACTCCGCAGTGGGATACGCAGTATTTT.

The rearrangement joins TRBV28 to TRBJ2-2; the D gene is possibly TRBD2 (5 bases). V was trimmed by 2 bases and J by 5 bases, leaving 18 bases between them. CDR1 is MDHEN and CDR2 is SYDVKM in the germline V gene. The CDR3 extends over 17 amino acids. CDR3 region: CASSLLGDERPTGELFF. CDR3 nucleotides: TGTGCCAGCAGTTTACTGGGAGACGAACGCCCAACCGGGGAGCTGTTTTTT.

Ten or more counts support this clonotype. V gene TRBV27 combines with J gene TRBJ2-7, with 8 bases that match TRBD2. Germline V lookup: CDR1 MNHEY, CDR2 SMNVEV (reference sequence). Trimming removed 1 base from V and 4 bases from J; junction bases left unmatched: 3. The CDR3 is 14 amino acids. CDR3 sequence: CASSLWSGGYEQYF. CDR3 coding DNA: TGTGCCAGCAGTTTATGGAGCGGGGGTTACGAGCAGTACTTC.

This clonotype was recorded many times. The V gene is TRBV27, the J gene TRBJ2-1; 15 nucleotides line up with TRBD2. Germline values: CDR1 MNHEY, CDR2 SMNVEV (reference sequence). The CDR3 extends over 15 amino acids. J gave up 7 bases and V 5 bases, and 3 bases lay outside the gene matches. CDR3 region: CASSTGTSGGNEQFF. In DNA form, the CDR3 reads TGTGCCAGCAGTACCGGGACTAGCGGGGGGAATGAGCAGTTCTTC.

This clonotype came up many times. The chain has TRBV7-2 and TRBJ1-6; possible D gene TRBD1, 6 bases. Germline-derived CDR1 and CDR2 are SGHTA and FQGNSA. Trimming cost V 1 base and J 9 bases, with 13 bases left between them. The CDR3 loop spans 15 amino acids. In nucleotides, the CDR3 is TGTGCCAGCAGCTTAGTCTTTAGGGGGGGTTCACCCCTCCACTTT. Its protein is CASSLVFRGGSPLHF.

This clonotype was picked up a small number of times. The chain links TRBV30 to TRBJ2-7; D remains unclear. Germline V gene sequence: CDR1 GTSNPN, CDR2 SVGIG (reference sequence). CDR3 length equals 14 residues. Between the trimmed V and J ends, which lost 2 bases and 2 bases, there was a span of 13 bases. The DNA of the CDR3 is TGTGCCTGGAGTCCCTTCGACGGAACCTACGAGCAGTACTTC. It encodes CAWSPFDGTYEQYF. The whole variable domain, filled in from reference TRBV30 and TRBJ2-7, reads SQTIHQWPATLVQPVGSPLSLECTVEGTSNPNLYWYRQAAGRGLQLLFYSVGIGQISSEVPQNLSASRPQDRQFILSSKKLLLSDSGFYLCAWSPFDGTYEQYFGPGTRLTVT.

In this sample, this clonotype turned up a few times. The chain employs TRBV11-2 and TRBJ2-7; the D gene is possibly TRBD1 (6 bases). Per the germline V gene, CDR1 is SGHAT and CDR2 is FQNNGV. Trimming stripped 1 base from V and 4 bases from J, with 8 bases between. The CDR3 spans 13 residues. This CDR3 reads CASSLGGQYEQYF. As DNA, the CDR3 is TGTGCCAGCAGCTTAGGGGGGCAGTACGAGCAGTACTTC.

This chain links TRBV27 with TRBJ2-5; 7 bases fit TRBD1. J was trimmed by 5 bases and V by 4 bases; bases with no gene match: 7. The CDR3 has 14 amino acids. Germline loops: CDR1 MNHEY, CDR2 SMNVEV (reference sequence). CDR3 DNA sequence: TGTGCCAGCAGTTCGACAGGGAGTGATGAGACCCAGTACTTC. Translating it yields CASSSTGSDETQYF.

This clonotype was counted at least ten times. The CDR3 here is CASSPSSGTGKETQYF. For the CDR3, the DNA is TGTGCCAGCAGCCCTAGTTCGGGGACAGGGAAAGAGACCCAGTACTTC. V gene TRBV7-9 combines with J gene TRBJ2-5; 9 bases map to TRBD1. This CDR3 is built from 16 residues. The germline V gene encodes CDR1 SEHNR and CDR2 FQNEAQ (reference sequence). The V gene end was trimmed by 5 bases and the J gene end by 3 bases; junction bases not matched to a gene: 10.

This sequence joins TRBV20-1 and TRBJ2-3, with 15 bases aligning to TRBD2. V dropped 6 bases and J dropped 2; count of bases not matched to a gene: 12. Germline CDR1 reads DFQATT; CDR2 reads SNEGSKA (reference sequence). CDR3 length: 18 amino acids. CDR3 amino acids: CSATGLAGGTLSTDTQYF. Here the CDR3 DNA reads TGCAGTGCCACGGGACTAGCGGGGGGAACCCTGTCCACAGATACGCAGTATTTT.

This chain joins TRBV6-2 or TRBV6-3 and TRBJ2-5; 12 nucleotides match TRBD1. The CDR3 has 16 amino acids. Germline assignment: CDR1 MNHEY and CDR2 SVGEGT. V shed 5 bases and J 5 bases; nucleotides not matched to a gene: 9. The CDR3 DNA follows: TGTGCCAGCAGTCCCCTGGGACAGGGGGCGCAGGAGACCCAGTACTTC. Its translation is CASSPLGQGAQETQYF.

This clonotype has only a few counts. V usage is TRBV7-9 and J usage is TRBJ2-1; 12 positions agree with TRBD2. Germline loops: CDR1 SEHNR, CDR2 FQNEAQ (reference sequence). Trimming took 6 bases from V and 8 from J; bases not matched to a gene: 8. CDR3 length: 15 residues. In DNA form, the CDR3 reads TGTGCCAGCAGTCCCCTAGCGGGGGGGCCCGATGAGCAGTTCTTC. Its protein product is CASSPLAGGPDEQFF.

The gene calls are TRBV20-1 and TRBJ2-7; 16 nucleotides match TRBD2. Trimming cost V 3 bases and J 2 bases; bases outside gene matches: 1. Looked up from germline, CDR1 is DFQATT and CDR2 is SNEGSKA (reference sequence). The CDR3 consists of 15 residues. The CDR3 sequence is CSARGTSGGAYEQYF. DNA of the CDR3: TGCAGTGCTAGGGGGACTAGCGGGGGGGCCTACGAGCAGTACTTC.

In this sample, this clonotype turned up a few times. The J gene is TRBJ1-5, the V gene TRBV12-3 or TRBV12-4; D uncertain. The ends were cut back, 5 bases at V and 0 bases at J, with 11 bases in the middle. The CDR3 loop spans 15 amino acids. CDR3 coding DNA: TGTGCCAGCAGTCAGACGGGTTATAGCAATCAGCCCCAGCATTTT. As protein: CASSQTGYSNQPQHF.

The table lists this clonotype with a few counts. The chain employs TRBV20-1 and TRBJ1-5; 10 bases align to TRBD1. The CDR3 extends over 13 amino acids. CDR1 DFQATT and CDR2 SNEGSKA come from the germline V gene (reference sequence). V lost 6 bases to trimming and J lost 7 bases; unmatched junction nucleotides: 6. CDR3 DNA sequence: TGCAGTGCATGGGACAGGGGATTCCAGCCCCAGCATTTT. Amino acids: CSAWDRGFQPQHF.

This clonotype appeared a few times. J is TRBJ2-7 and V is TRBV20-1, with a possible D match to TRBD1 (5 bases). The CDR3 is 12 residues long. V was cut by 0 bases and J by 6 bases, with 9 bases left in between. In germline, CDR1 is DFQATT, CDR2 SNEGSKA (reference sequence). The CDR3 protein is CSARDGAGEQYF. The DNA for the CDR3 is TGCAGTGCTAGAGATGGGGCTGGCGAGCAGTACTTC.

This clonotype was detected ten times or more. The J gene is TRBJ1-1, the V gene TRBV6-1; a possible D gene is TRBD1 (5 bases). The CDR3 covers 14 residues. The germline gives CDR1 MNHNS, CDR2 SASEGT. The V end lost 7 bases, the J end lost 4 bases, and 16 bases lay between the germline ends. CDR3 residues: CASNTLGGVTEAFF. The CDR3 nucleotides read TGTGCCAGCAACACCCTCGGAGGGGTCACTGAAGCTTTCTTT.

This clonotype came up a few times. The rearrangement uses TRBV20-1 and TRBJ2-2, with D unclear. Germline V gene sequence: CDR1 DFQATT, CDR2 SNEGSKA (reference sequence). CDR3 length equals 13 residues. V lost 0 bases and J lost 0, with 2 bases in between. Here the CDR3 reads CSAREPNTGELFF. In DNA, the CDR3 is TGCAGTGCTAGAGAGCCGAACACCGGGGAGCTGTTTTTT.

The gene calls are TRBV5-1 and TRBJ2-7, with TRBD2 identical over 7 bases. CDR1 is SGHRS and CDR2 is YFSETQ in the germline V gene. V lost 1 base to trimming and J lost 0 bases; unmatched junction nucleotides: 4. The length of the CDR3 is 15 residues. CDR3 sequence (DNA): TGCGCCAGCAGCTTGAGAGGGACTAACTCCTACGAGCAGTACTTC. This sequence encodes CASSLRGTNSYEQYF.